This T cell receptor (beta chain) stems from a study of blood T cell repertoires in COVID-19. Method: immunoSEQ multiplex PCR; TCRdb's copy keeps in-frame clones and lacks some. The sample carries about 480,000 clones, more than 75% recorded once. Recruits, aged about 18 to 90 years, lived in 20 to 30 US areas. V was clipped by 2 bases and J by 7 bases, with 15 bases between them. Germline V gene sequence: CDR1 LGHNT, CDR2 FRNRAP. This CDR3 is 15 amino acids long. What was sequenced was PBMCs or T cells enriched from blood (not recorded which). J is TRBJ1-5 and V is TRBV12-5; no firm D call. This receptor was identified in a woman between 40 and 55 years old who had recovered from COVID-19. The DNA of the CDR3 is TGTGCTAGTGGTTTGAGGCGGGGTTCGGAGCAGCCCCAGCATTTT. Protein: CASGLRRGSEQPQHF.